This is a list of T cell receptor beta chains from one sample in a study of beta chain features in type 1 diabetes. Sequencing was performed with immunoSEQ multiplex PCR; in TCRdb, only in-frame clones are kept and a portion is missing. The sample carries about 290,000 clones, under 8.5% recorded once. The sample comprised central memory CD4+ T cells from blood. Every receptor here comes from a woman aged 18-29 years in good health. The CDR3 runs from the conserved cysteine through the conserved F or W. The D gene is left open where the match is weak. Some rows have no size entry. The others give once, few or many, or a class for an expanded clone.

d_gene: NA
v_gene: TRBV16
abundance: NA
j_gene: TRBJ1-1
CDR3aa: CASSHQSQLNTEAFF
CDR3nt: TGTGCCAGCAGCCATCAAAGTCAGTTGAACACTGAAGCTTTCTTT

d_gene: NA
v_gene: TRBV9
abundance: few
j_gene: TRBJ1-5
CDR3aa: CASSPGGRVNQPQHF
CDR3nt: TGTGCCAGCAGCCCCGGGGGAAGGGTCAATCAGCCCCAGCATTTT

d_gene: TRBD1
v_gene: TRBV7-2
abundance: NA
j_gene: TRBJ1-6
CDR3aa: CASSWSRGQRSSYNSPLHF
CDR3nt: TGTGCCAGCAGCTGGAGCAGGGGGCAAAGGAGCTCCTATAATTCACCCCTCCACTTT

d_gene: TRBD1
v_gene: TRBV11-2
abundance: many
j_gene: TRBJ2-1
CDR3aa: CASSFEDRGNEQFF
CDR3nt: TGTGCCAGCAGCTTTGAGGACAGGGGGAATGAGCAGTTCTTC

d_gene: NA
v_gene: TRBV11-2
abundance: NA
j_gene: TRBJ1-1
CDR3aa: CASSLSRVVPDTEAFF
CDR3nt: TGTGCCAGCAGCTTATCTCGGGTGGTCCCGGACACTGAAGCTTTCTTT

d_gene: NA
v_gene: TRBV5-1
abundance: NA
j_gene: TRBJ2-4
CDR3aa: CASSLEGAKNIQYF
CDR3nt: TGCGCCAGCAGCTTGGAAGGGGCCAAAAACATTCAGTACTTC

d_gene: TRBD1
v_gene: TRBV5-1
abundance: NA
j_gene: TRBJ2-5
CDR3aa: CASRRTGAGETQYF
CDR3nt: TGCGCCAGCAGACGGACAGGGGCCGGGGAGACCCAGTACTTC

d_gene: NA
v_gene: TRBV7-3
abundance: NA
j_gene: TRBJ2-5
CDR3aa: CASSLNEGETQYF
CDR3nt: TGTGCCAGCAGCTTAAATGAAGGGGAGACCCAGTACTTC

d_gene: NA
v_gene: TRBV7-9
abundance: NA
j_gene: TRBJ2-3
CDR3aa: CASSLARATDTQYF
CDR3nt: TGTGCCAGCAGCTTAGCCAGGGCCACAGATACGCAGTATTTT

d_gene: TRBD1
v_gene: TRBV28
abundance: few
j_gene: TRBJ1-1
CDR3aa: CASSPGQGPEAFF
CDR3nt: TGTGCCAGCAGTCCAGGACAGGGCCCTGAAGCTTTCTTT

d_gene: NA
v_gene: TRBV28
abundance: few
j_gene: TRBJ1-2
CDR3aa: CASSPAWGYGYTF
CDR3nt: TGTGCCAGCAGTCCAGCTTGGGGCTATGGCTACACCTTC

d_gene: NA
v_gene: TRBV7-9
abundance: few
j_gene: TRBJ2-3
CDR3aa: CASSLASDTQYF
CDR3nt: TGTGCCAGCAGCTTAGCGTCTGATACGCAGTATTTT

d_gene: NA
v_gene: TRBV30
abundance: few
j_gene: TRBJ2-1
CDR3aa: CAWGGAGSMNEQFF
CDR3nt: TGTGCCTGGGGTGGCGCGGGAAGTATGAATGAGCAGTTCTTC

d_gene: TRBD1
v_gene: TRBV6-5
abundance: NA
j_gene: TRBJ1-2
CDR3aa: CASSPHGTGPGYTF
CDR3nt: TGTGCCAGCAGCCCACACGGGACAGGACCTGGCTACACCTTC

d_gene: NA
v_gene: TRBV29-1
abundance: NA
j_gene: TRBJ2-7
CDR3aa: CSVGQELPYEQYF
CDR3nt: TGCAGCGTTGGACAGGAACTCCCCTACGAGCAGTACTTC

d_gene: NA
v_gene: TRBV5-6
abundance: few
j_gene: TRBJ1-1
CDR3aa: CASSFTARMNTEAFF
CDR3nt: TGTGCCAGCAGCTTCACAGCGCGTATGAACACTGAAGCTTTCTTT

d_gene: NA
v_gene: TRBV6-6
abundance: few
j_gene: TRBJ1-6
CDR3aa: CASTQGGLNSPLHF
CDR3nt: TGTGCCAGCACCCAAGGGGGTCTGAATTCACCCCTCCACTTT

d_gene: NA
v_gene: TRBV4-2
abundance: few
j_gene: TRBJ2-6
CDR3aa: CASSQVPTGANVLTF
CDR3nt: TGTGCCAGCAGCCAAGTCCCGACTGGGGCCAACGTCCTGACTTTC

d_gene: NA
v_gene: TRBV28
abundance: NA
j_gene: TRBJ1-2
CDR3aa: CASSLPSVIGGYTF
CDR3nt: TGTGCCAGCAGTTTGCCGTCGGTTATAGGGGGCTACACCTTC

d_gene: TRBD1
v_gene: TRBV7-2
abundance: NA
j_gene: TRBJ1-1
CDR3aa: CASSSTGGVAFF
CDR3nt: TGTGCCAGCAGCTCGACAGGGGGTGTAGCTTTCTTT

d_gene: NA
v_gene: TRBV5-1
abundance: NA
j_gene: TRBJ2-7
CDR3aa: CASSLETGEHYEQYF
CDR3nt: TGCGCCAGCAGCTTGGAGACGGGAGAGCACTACGAGCAGTACTTC

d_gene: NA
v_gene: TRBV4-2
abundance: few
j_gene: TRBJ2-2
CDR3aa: CASSQDTVSSGELFF
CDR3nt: TGTGCCAGCAGCCAAGATACGGTTAGCAGCGGGGAGCTGTTTTTT

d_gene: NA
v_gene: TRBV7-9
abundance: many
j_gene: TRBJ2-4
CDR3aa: CASSFGGSLGKNIQYF
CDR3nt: TGTGCCAGCAGCTTCGGAGGCTCCCTAGGCAAAAACATTCAGTACTTC

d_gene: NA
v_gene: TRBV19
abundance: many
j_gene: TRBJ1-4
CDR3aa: CASSIGGKKLFF
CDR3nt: TGTGCCAGTAGTATCGGTGGGAAAAAACTGTTTTTT

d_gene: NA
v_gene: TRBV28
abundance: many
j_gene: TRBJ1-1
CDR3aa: CASSLGQVPEAFF
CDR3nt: TGTGCCAGCAGTTTAGGGCAGGTCCCTGAAGCTTTCTTT

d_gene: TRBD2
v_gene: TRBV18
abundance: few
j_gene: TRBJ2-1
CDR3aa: CASSLGLANNEQFF
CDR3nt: TGTGCCAGCTCACTTGGACTAGCCAACAATGAGCAGTTCTTC

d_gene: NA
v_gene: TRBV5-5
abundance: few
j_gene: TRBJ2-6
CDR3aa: CASSFLTGANVLTF
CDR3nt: TGTGCCAGCAGCTTCCTCACTGGGGCCAACGTCCTGACTTTC

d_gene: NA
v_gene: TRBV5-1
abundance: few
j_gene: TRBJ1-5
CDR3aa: CASSKGPQEPQHF
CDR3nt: TGCGCCAGCAGCAAGGGACCGCAGGAGCCCCAGCATTTT

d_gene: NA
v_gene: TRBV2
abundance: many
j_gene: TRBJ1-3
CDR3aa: CASKKTESSGNTIYF
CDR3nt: TGTGCCAGCAAGAAGACAGAGAGCTCTGGAAACACCATATATTTT

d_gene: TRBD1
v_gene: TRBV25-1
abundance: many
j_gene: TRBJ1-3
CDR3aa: CASSTGVGNTIYF
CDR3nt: TGTGCCAGCAGTACAGGGGTCGGAAACACCATATATTTT